This T cell receptor (beta chain) was captured by sequencing in a study of beta chain features in type 1 diabetes. Study-level points and caveats: Moderate yet significant TCRB CDR3 shortening was seen in Type 1 diabetes patients in all four CD4+ subsets.

Isolated RNA was reverse transcribed in full, so expressed TCRB transcripts were sequenced. Assay used: immunoSEQ multiplex PCR; TCRdb lists only in-frame clones, some missing. The table records some 170,000 clones, 63% of them present only once. The CDR3 length is 14 residues. Per the germline V gene, CDR1 is SGHAT and CDR2 is FQNNGV. V was pared by 3 bases and J by 8 bases, with 16 bases between. About this clone: The antigen remains unidentified.

The chain joins TRBV11-2 to TRBJ2-5; D gene ambiguous. Sequenced input: naive CD4+ T cells from blood. This sequence originates from a man younger than 45 with type 1 diabetes. CDR3 region: CASSFLPRSDTQYF. Written as DNA, the CDR3 is TGTGCCAGCAGCTTTCTCCCGAGGAGTGATACCCAGTACTTC.